The 28 T cell receptor beta chains in this list originate from one sample, sequenced in a study of T-cell memory formation after mild COVID-19 (dated by TCRdb to about 2021). To prepare the library, 5' RACE was applied. The data were produced on an Illumina NovaSeq 6000. TCRdb reprocessed the public reads (quality trimming at Q25 with fastp, clone calling with MiXCR) and kept in-frame beta chains. Rows merge per CDR3 protein into single entries with the most common DNA and genes. Here the sample has 140,000 to 150,000 distinct CDR3 sequences; 15% to 20% occur a single time. In total, the top ten clones hold around 2.5% of the sample. The specimen sequenced was PBMCs or a T cell subset sorted from them (not recorded which). All receptors come from an adult woman who had mild COVID-19 (a few samples of this study predate the infection). The sample titles of this study are shuffled in the database, so cell type and time point are left out; the donor was told from shared clones.

This chain connects TRBV30 to TRBJ2-1, with TRBD1 as a possible D gene (5 bases). The CDR3 has 13 amino acids. CDR1 is GTSNPN, CDR2 SVGIG, per germline (reference sequence). Deletions cut 3 bases from V and 3 bases from J, with 9 bases between. This CDR3 reads CAWRGDLYNEQFF. For the CDR3, the DNA is TGTGCCTGGAGAGGGGATCTCTACAATGAGCAGTTCTTC.

This clonotype was observed at least ten times. The chain combines TRBV24-1 with TRBJ2-5; D is perhaps TRBD1 (6 bases). Trimming took 4 bases from V and 2 from J, leaving 10 bases between them. Germline assignment: CDR1 KGHDR and CDR2 SFDVKD. CDR3 length: 14 amino acids. The CDR3 DNA sequence: TGTGCCACCAGTGACGAAGACAGGCAAGAGACCCAGTACTTC. Translating gives CATSDEDRQETQYF.

V is TRBV12-3 or TRBV12-4 and J is TRBJ1-2; 8 bases match TRBD1. The V and J ends lost 6 bases and 2 bases, in that order; junction bases with no gene match: 5. This CDR3 is built from 14 residues. CDR3 residues: CASRGTGENYGYTF. The CDR3 region has the DNA TGTGCCAGCAGGGGGACAGGAGAAAACTATGGCTACACCTTC.

The chain carries TRBV12-3 or TRBV12-4 and TRBJ1-6; D gene unclear. The CDR3 runs to 14 residues. V was shortened by 3 bases and J by 3 bases, with 6 bases between the two germline ends. The CDR3 DNA reads TGTGCCAGCAGTTTGCGGGTCTATAATTCACCCCTCCACTTT. This codes for CASSLRVYNSPLHF.

This clonotype was seen a few times. J is TRBJ2-3 and V is TRBV7-6, with 8 bases lining up with TRBD2. CDR3 size: 14 residues. The germline V gene encodes CDR1 SGHVS and CDR2 FNYEAQ. V shed 7 bases, J shed 6 bases, and the junction held 9 bases outside the gene matches. The CDR3 bases are TGTGCCAGCACCTTCGGGGGGGCCATGGATACGCAGTATTTT. Its translation is CASTFGGAMDTQYF.

This sequence joins TRBV5-1 and TRBJ2-6; tentatively, D is TRBD1 or TRBD2 (5 bases each). Germline V lookup: CDR1 SGHRS, CDR2 YFSETQ. This CDR3 spans 15 amino acids. The germline V and J ends were trimmed by 1 base and 6 bases, with 11 bases remaining between them. CDR3 in DNA: TGCGCCAGCAGCTTGCACCCCGGGACGGCCAACGTCCTGACTTTC. This translates into CASSLHPGTANVLTF.

In its sample, this clonotype was seen a few times. The J gene is TRBJ2-1, the V gene TRBV9; 9 positions agree with TRBD2. This CDR3 has 15 residues. Germline V gene sequence: CDR1 SGDLS, CDR2 YYNGEE. V dropped 2 bases and J dropped 7; count of bases not matched to a gene: 7. In nucleotides, the CDR3 is TGTGCCAGCAGCGTTGCTAGCGGGACGGGAAATGAGCAGTTCTTC. Residues: CASSVASGTGNEQFF. The complete variable domain, with remaining parts taken from reference TRBV9 and TRBJ2-1, reads DSGVTQTPKHLITATGQRVTLRCSPRSGDLSVYWYQQSLDQGLQFLIQYYNGEERAKGNILERFSAQQFPDLHSELNLSSLELGDSALYFCASSVASGTGNEQFFGPGTRLTVL.

The chain couples TRBV2 to TRBJ2-5; 11 bases fit TRBD2. The CDR3 has 14 residues. The V and J ends lost 2 bases and 5 bases, in that order; junction bases with no gene match: 1. Germline CDR1 and CDR2: SNHLY and FYNNEI. CDR3 region: CASSETSGSETQYF. DNA of the CDR3: TGTGCCAGCAGTGAAACTAGCGGGAGTGAGACCCAGTACTTC.

This clonotype has only a few counts. The J gene is TRBJ2-1, the V gene TRBV5-1; 12 bases agree with TRBD2. J gave up 6 bases and V 4 bases, and 8 bases lay outside the gene matches. Germline CDR1 is SGHRS and CDR2 is YFSETQ. The CDR3 extends over 16 amino acids. The CDR3 region has the DNA TGCGCCAGCAGCCGACTGACTAGCGGGAGATCCAATGAGCAGTTCTTC. It translates to CASSRLTSGRSNEQFF.

The rearrangement uses TRBV7-2 and TRBJ2-4; D gene ambiguous. The CDR3 is 13 residues long. Germline CDR1 is SGHTA and CDR2 is FQGNSA. The V gene lost 2 bases and the J gene lost 2 bases, with 4 bases spanning the gap. Here the CDR3 DNA reads TGTGCCAGCAGCTTAACCTCCAAAAACATTCAGTACTTC. Translated: CASSLTSKNIQYF.

This chain connects TRBV12-3 or TRBV12-4 to TRBJ1-1, with a tentative D call TRBD1 (6 bases). This CDR3 is built from 15 residues. Trimming cost V 7 bases and J 4 bases, with 19 bases left between them. CDR3 region: CASIPPFAGATEAFF. The CDR3 DNA is TGTGCCAGCATTCCCCCCTTTGCGGGGGCCACTGAAGCTTTCTTT.

The sample holds a few counts of this clonotype. The rearrangement uses TRBV12-3 or TRBV12-4 and TRBJ2-5, with D perhaps given as TRBD1 or TRBD2 (5 bases each). Trimming stripped 3 bases from V and 1 base from J, with 12 bases between. This CDR3 region has 15 residues. The CDR3 DNA is TGTGCCAGCAGTTTGGCCGGGACCAGCCAAGAGACCCAGTACTTC. It encodes CASSLAGTSQETQYF.

Only a few counts were recorded for this clonotype. This chain joins TRBV11-3 and TRBJ2-1, with 11 bases identical to TRBD2. This CDR3 is built from 17 residues. Germline CDR1 SGHNT, CDR2 YENEEA. The trim removed 0 bases at V and 4 bases at J, leaving 5 bases unmatched. The DNA for the CDR3 is TGTGCCAGCAGCTTAGATCGGCTAGCGGGAGGATACAATGAGCAGTTCTTC. Protein sequence: CASSLDRLAGGYNEQFF.

This chain links TRBV5-1 with TRBJ1-3; D gene ambiguous. Germline V gene sequence: CDR1 SGHRS, CDR2 YFSETQ. Trimming took off 3 bases at V and 0 bases at J, with 7 bases between the two ends. CDR3 size: 14 residues. CDR3 region: CASSSDGSGNTIYF. In nucleotides, the CDR3 is TGCGCCAGCAGCTCGGACGGCTCTGGAAACACCATATATTTT.

This clonotype has just one count. This rearrangement joins TRBV11-2 to TRBJ2-7; TRBD1 is a possible D gene (6 bases). This CDR3 comprises 14 residues. Trimming cost V 5 bases and J 5 bases, with 16 bases left between them. CDR1 and CDR2 (germline): SGHAT, FQNNGV. CDR3 sequence: CASSILTGIHEQYF. The CDR3 DNA reads TGTGCCAGCAGCATACTAACAGGGATCCACGAGCAGTACTTC.

The chain joins TRBV12-3 or TRBV12-4 to TRBJ2-6; D remains ambiguous. The CDR3 length is 15 residues. Trimming pared 6 bases from V and 0 bases from J, leaving 9 bases between. The CDR3 DNA is TGTGCCAGCAGACTTAAGGGCTCTGGGGCCAACGTCCTGACTTTC. It encodes CASRLKGSGANVLTF.

There are a few counts of this clonotype. CDR3 coding DNA: TGTGCCAGCAGTTTGGATGAAGAGACCCAGTACTTC. It specifies CASSLDEETQYF. The chain recombines TRBV7-3 with TRBJ2-5, with no clear D. Trimming removed 6 bases from V and 3 bases from J, with 8 bases in between. Per the germline V gene, CDR1 is SGHTA and CDR2 is FQGTGA. The length of the CDR3 is 12 residues.

The V gene is TRBV12-5, the J gene TRBJ1-1; D remains ambiguous. CDR1 and CDR2 (germline): LGHNT, FRNRAP. V was clipped by 3 bases and J by 6 bases, with 8 bases between them. This CDR3 is 12 amino acids long. The CDR3 loop is CASGFILAEAFF. The CDR3 DNA reads as TGTGCTAGTGGTTTTATATTAGCTGAAGCTTTCTTT.

J is TRBJ1-2 and V is TRBV6-5; unclear D gene. This CDR3 has 14 residues. V was pared by 2 bases and J by 4 bases, with 11 bases between. Germline V gene sequence: CDR1 MNHEY, CDR2 SVGAGI. This chain's CDR3 is CASSYRRIGYGYTF. In DNA form, the CDR3 reads TGTGCCAGCAGTTACAGGAGGATCGGCTATGGCTACACCTTC.

The V gene is TRBV12-3 or TRBV12-4, the J gene TRBJ1-5; D gene unclear. V was pared by 4 bases and J by 4 bases, with 8 bases between. The CDR3 length is 13 residues. CDR3 region: CASSWAGNQPQHF. CDR3 coding DNA: TGTGCCAGCAGTTGGGCCGGGAATCAGCCCCAGCATTTT.

This clonotype was observed a few times. The chain joins TRBV5-1 to TRBJ2-5; 15 positions match TRBD2. The length of the CDR3 is 18 residues. Germline V gene lookup returns CDR1 SGHRS and CDR2 YFSETQ. J was trimmed by 1 base and V by 1 base; bases with no gene match: 5. CDR3 coding DNA: TGCGCCAGCAGCTTGAGGACTAGCGGGAGGGCTTCCCAAGAGACCCAGTACTTC. The encoded protein is CASSLRTSGRASQETQYF.

The gene calls are TRBV20-1 and TRBJ1-2; TRBD1 is a possible D gene (5 bases). Germline V gene lookup returns CDR1 DFQATT and CDR2 SNEGSKA (reference sequence). The CDR3 runs to 11 residues. Between the trimmed V and J ends, which lost 7 bases and 3 bases, there was a span of 9 bases. DNA for the CDR3: TGCAGTGTTCCCAGGGACTATGGCTACACCTTC. It encodes CSVPRDYGYTF.

The V call is TRBV6-2 or TRBV6-3, the J call TRBJ2-3, with 7 bases lining up with TRBD1. CDR1 and CDR2 from the germline V gene are MNHEY and SVGEGT. The CDR3 is made up of 19 amino acids. V shed 2 bases, J shed 0 bases, and the junction held 14 bases outside the gene matches. The CDR3 loop reads CASSYDRDSPGISTDTQYF. CDR3 in DNA: TGTGCCAGCAGTTACGACCGGGACAGCCCCGGGATCAGCACAGATACGCAGTATTTT.

The chain is built from TRBV20-1 and TRBJ2-5; tentatively, D is TRBD1 or TRBD2 (5 bases each). Trimming left V 7 bases short and J 5 bases short, with 17 bases between. Germline V gene data show CDR1 as DFQATT and CDR2 as SNEGSKA (reference sequence). This CDR3 is 13 amino acids long. The CDR3 sequence: CSGAWGNMETQYF. DNA of the CDR3: TGCAGTGGAGCTTGGGGGAATATGGAGACCCAGTACTTC.

The chain links TRBV24-1 to TRBJ2-7; D uncertain. Trimming removed 4 bases from V and 5 bases from J, with 8 bases in between. Per germline, CDR1 KGHDR and CDR2 SFDVKD. This CDR3 is 12 amino acids long. For the CDR3, the DNA is TGTGCCACCAGTGACGGGTCAAACGAGCAGTACTTC. Residues: CATSDGSNEQYF.

The chain joins TRBV6-5 to TRBJ2-7; TRBD2 might be the D (5 bases). V was pared by 9 bases and J by 3 bases, with 15 bases between. The CDR3 spans 13 residues. Germline CDR1 is MNHEY and CDR2 is SVGAGI. The CDR3 region has the DNA TGTGCCAGTTTACGAAGAGGAGGCTACGAGCAGTACTTC. It yields the protein CASLRRGGYEQYF.

The sample holds a few counts of this clonotype. The V gene is TRBV24-1, the J gene TRBJ2-5; weak D call: TRBD1 (6 bases). Germline V gene lookup returns CDR1 KGHDR and CDR2 SFDVKD. V was clipped by 4 bases and J by 1 base, with 12 bases between them. This CDR3 has 15 amino acids. The CDR3 sequence: CATSEGGAIQETQYF. As DNA, the CDR3 is TGTGCCACCAGTGAAGGGGGTGCCATCCAAGAGACCCAGTACTTC.

V gene TRBV11-1 combines with J gene TRBJ1-1; TRBD1 is a possible D gene (6 bases). This CDR3 region has 13 residues. V shed 7 bases and J shed 4 bases, with 13 bases lying between them. The germline V gene encodes CDR1 SGHAT and CDR2 FQDESV (reference sequence). The CDR3 DNA follows: TGTGCCAGCACTCTGGGGGCGCGCACTGAAGCTTTCTTT. This codes for CASTLGARTEAFF.